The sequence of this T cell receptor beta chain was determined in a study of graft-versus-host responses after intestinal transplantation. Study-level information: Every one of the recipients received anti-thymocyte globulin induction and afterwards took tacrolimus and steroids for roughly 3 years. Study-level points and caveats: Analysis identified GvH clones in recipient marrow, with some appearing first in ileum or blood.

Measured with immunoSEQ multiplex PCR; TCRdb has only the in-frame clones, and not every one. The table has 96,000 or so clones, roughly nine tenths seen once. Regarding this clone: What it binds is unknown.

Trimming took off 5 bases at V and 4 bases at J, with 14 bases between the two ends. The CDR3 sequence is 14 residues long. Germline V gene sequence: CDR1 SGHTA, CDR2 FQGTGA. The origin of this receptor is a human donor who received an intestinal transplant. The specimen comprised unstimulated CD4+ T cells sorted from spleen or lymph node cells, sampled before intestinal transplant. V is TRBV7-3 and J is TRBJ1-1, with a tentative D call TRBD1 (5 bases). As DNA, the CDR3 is TGTGCCAGCAGCCGCCAGGGTTTCGGCACTGAAGCTTTCTTT. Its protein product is CASSRQGFGTEAFF.